The clone carrying this TCR beta chain appeared once. Its cognate antigen is unknown. Only in-frame clones appear in the TCRdb table, and some are missing; sequencing was by immunoSEQ multiplex PCR. The data contain roughly 54,000 clones, 80% to 90% of them singletons. The data stem from a study of radiotherapy plus CTLA-4 blockade in lung cancer. The study's findings and limits: Among reported predictors of response, early blood T cell clone dynamics with interferon-beta performed best. Among blood TCR repertoires after radiotherapy plus ipilimumab, tumor-derived clones expanded.

Source: peripheral blood, taken from a patient treated with radiotherapy plus ipilimumab. The origin of this receptor is a human donor with non-small cell lung cancer whose response to radiotherapy plus ipilimumab could not be evaluated.

CDR3: CASSFGSTDTQYF. CDR3 DNA: TGTGCCAGCAGTTTCGGGAGCACAGATACGCAGTATTTT. The chain joins TRBV27 to TRBJ2-3; the D is unclear. Germline V lookup: CDR1 MNHEY, CDR2 SMNVEV (reference sequence). The CDR3 contains 13 residues. The ends were cut back, 3 bases at V and 0 bases at J, with 4 bases in the middle.